A single T cell receptor (beta chain) is shown here with its context. The antigen is not known. Between the trimmed V and J ends, which lost 1 base and 1 base, there was a span of 18 bases. CDR3 length: 18 amino acids. When naive CD8 T cells were sorted, they were gated as CD8+CD4-CCR7+CD45RA+. This sample was included in a study of molecular identifiers for immune sequencing clone quantification. Notes on the study in general: Among effectors, clones above 20 RNA copies held over 98% of molecules; among naive cells, under 1%.

In TCRdb, the PCR reads were re-called with MiXCR into one record per CDR3 protein. This sample has 460,000 or so distinct CDR3 sequences, with roughly a fifth found just once. Sequencing used naive CD8+ T cells from blood, with Jurkat cell RNA spiked in. Subset described: FACS-sorted CD8+CD4-CCR7+CD45RA+ naive T cells. V gene TRBV12-3 or TRBV12-4 combines with J gene TRBJ2-3; tentatively, D is TRBD2 (6 bases). This sequence originates from a human donor in good health. Some libraries in this study had Jurkat cell RNA spiked in. The CDR3 nucleotides are TGTGCCAGCAGTTTAGAGGGACTCAGGGCGTCGGGCACAGATACGCAGTATTTT. Its protein is CASSLEGLRASGTDTQYF.